Listed below are T cell receptor beta chains from one sample, sequenced in a study of beta chain features in type 1 diabetes. The method was immunoSEQ multiplex PCR; TCRdb's version includes in-frame clones alone and lacks a portion of them. The sample yields 200,000 to 250,000 clones, approximately 11% seen once. Sample: central memory CD4+ T cells from blood. Receptors were obtained from a man between 18 and 29 years old in good health. Both conserved end residues are part of each CDR3. Fields, in order: D gene, J gene, V gene, CDR3 protein. The D gene is left open where the match is weak.

d_call: .; j_call: TRBJ2-3; v_call: TRBV5-1; cdr3_aa: CASSLQGTATQYF
d_call: .; j_call: TRBJ2-5; v_call: TRBV7-2; cdr3_aa: CASSLEWEETQYF
d_call: .; j_call: TRBJ2-2; v_call: TRBV30; cdr3_aa: CAWSRDTGELFF
d_call: TRBD2; j_call: TRBJ2-2; v_call: TRBV27; cdr3_aa: CASTELAAYTGELFF
d_call: .; j_call: TRBJ2-5; v_call: TRBV6-5; cdr3_aa: CASSSERKTQYF
d_call: TRBD2; j_call: TRBJ2-7; v_call: TRBV7-9; cdr3_aa: CASSVGLAGVYEQYF
d_call: .; j_call: TRBJ2-5; v_call: TRBV29-1; cdr3_aa: CSVQRSLETQYF
d_call: TRBD1; j_call: TRBJ2-7; v_call: TRBV18; cdr3_aa: CASSPWTGNIDEQYF
d_call: .; j_call: TRBJ1-2; v_call: TRBV18; cdr3_aa: CASSPTDTNYGYTF
d_call: TRBD1; j_call: TRBJ2-3; v_call: TRBV10-3; cdr3_aa: CAISASRGTGKADTQYF
d_call: TRBD2; j_call: TRBJ2-3; v_call: TRBV5-1; cdr3_aa: CASSRGTTDTQYF
d_call: TRBD1; j_call: TRBJ2-7; v_call: TRBV11-2; cdr3_aa: CASGRDSNYEQYF
d_call: .; j_call: TRBJ1-2; v_call: TRBV7-8; cdr3_aa: CASSFEGVGGYTF
d_call: TRBD2; j_call: TRBJ2-1; v_call: TRBV2; cdr3_aa: CASSPLAGGYNEQFF
d_call: TRBD2; j_call: TRBJ2-5; v_call: TRBV7-2; cdr3_aa: CASSLGLAGQETQYF
d_call: TRBD2; j_call: TRBJ2-1; v_call: TRBV18; cdr3_aa: CASSPIGGSSYNEQFF
d_call: .; j_call: TRBJ2-1; v_call: TRBV25-1; cdr3_aa: CASSLSVAYNEQFF
d_call: TRBD2; j_call: TRBJ2-2; v_call: TRBV7-9; cdr3_aa: CASSISSGRANTGELFF
d_call: .; j_call: TRBJ2-7; v_call: TRBV27; cdr3_aa: CASSPFPGHRYEQYF
d_call: .; j_call: TRBJ1-2; v_call: TRBV5-6; cdr3_aa: CASSAVLTDGYTF
d_call: .; j_call: TRBJ2-3; v_call: TRBV28; cdr3_aa: CASSSVADTQYF
d_call: .; j_call: TRBJ2-5; v_call: TRBV18; cdr3_aa: CASSPTQETQYF
d_call: TRBD1; j_call: TRBJ2-7; v_call: TRBV4-1; cdr3_aa: CASSQRTGDFYEQYF
d_call: .; j_call: TRBJ1-2; v_call: TRBV4-3; cdr3_aa: CASSQRDFFVSNYGYTF
d_call: TRBD1; j_call: TRBJ2-5; v_call: TRBV29-1; cdr3_aa: CSVGLDRGETQYF
d_call: .; j_call: TRBJ1-2; v_call: TRBV7-8; cdr3_aa: CASSLVSSASNYGYTF
d_call: .; j_call: TRBJ2-7; v_call: TRBV6-5; cdr3_aa: CAAVGKSYEQYF
d_call: .; j_call: TRBJ2-1; v_call: TRBV20-1; cdr3_aa: CSVKAVNEQFF
d_call: .; j_call: TRBJ2-3; v_call: TRBV4-2; cdr3_aa: CASSQEGEGPDTQYF
d_call: .; j_call: TRBJ2-7; v_call: TRBV7-2; cdr3_aa: CASTHSYEQYF
d_call: .; j_call: TRBJ2-1; v_call: TRBV2; cdr3_aa: CASGPYNEQFF
d_call: TRBD1; j_call: TRBJ1-1; v_call: TRBV29-1; cdr3_aa: CSVEVSAGGREAFF
d_call: TRBD2; j_call: TRBJ2-7; v_call: TRBV29-1; cdr3_aa: CSVEDRASGRTYEQYF
d_call: TRBD2; j_call: TRBJ2-5; v_call: TRBV6-6; cdr3_aa: CASNLEGLAGETQYF
d_call: .; j_call: TRBJ2-3; v_call: TRBV6-5; cdr3_aa: CASSFKTSDTQYF
d_call: .; j_call: TRBJ2-1; v_call: TRBV7-9; cdr3_aa: CASSVWLALNYNEQFF
d_call: .; j_call: TRBJ2-2; v_call: TRBV29-1; cdr3_aa: CSVVNLYTGELFF
d_call: .; j_call: TRBJ2-1; v_call: TRBV7-9; cdr3_aa: CASSQGSYNEQFF
d_call: TRBD2; j_call: TRBJ2-5; v_call: TRBV9; cdr3_aa: CASKLPGGEETQYF
d_call: TRBD2; j_call: TRBJ2-1; v_call: TRBV11-3; cdr3_aa: CASSFGPGLAGEYNEQFF
d_call: TRBD2; j_call: TRBJ2-1; v_call: TRBV30; cdr3_aa: CAWSVGGRIRFF
d_call: .; j_call: TRBJ2-2; v_call: TRBV19; cdr3_aa: CASSIGPITGELFF
d_call: TRBD1; j_call: TRBJ2-5; v_call: TRBV5-1; cdr3_aa: CASSPGQGASETQYF
d_call: .; j_call: TRBJ2-1; v_call: TRBV6-5; cdr3_aa: CASSYSEYNEQFF
d_call: TRBD2; j_call: TRBJ2-1; v_call: TRBV7-2; cdr3_aa: CASFLAGGYNEQFF
d_call: TRBD1; j_call: TRBJ2-5; v_call: TRBV18; cdr3_aa: CASSLSDRKQETQYF
d_call: .; j_call: TRBJ1-1; v_call: TRBV12-5; cdr3_aa: CASGLSYTEAFF